These 28 T cell receptor beta chains came from one sample sequenced in a study of cytomegalovirus exposure and HLA in healthy donors. The study ran its PCR with 60 Vbeta and 13 Jbeta primers. Assay: immunoSEQ multiplex PCR; the TCRdb copy retains only in-frame clones and omits some. The sample lists roughly 160,000 clones; roughly two thirds were seen once. The sequencing input was PBMCs. These receptors were obtained from a woman in her 30s in good health and CMV-seronegative.

The chain is built from TRBV4-2 and TRBJ2-1, with 11 bases matching TRBD2. J lost 9 bases, V lost 0 bases, and 7 bases had no gene match. The CDR3 extends over 16 amino acids. The germline CDR1 and CDR2 sequences are LGHNA and YNFKEQ. The CDR3 bases are TGTGCCAGCAGCCAAGATTGGGCTAGCGGGAGGTTTGAGCAGTTCTTC. Encoded protein: CASSQDWASGRFEQFF.

The genes are TRBV16 and TRBJ1-5; D possibly corresponds to TRBD1 (5 bases). V was pared by 3 bases and J by 4 bases, with 13 bases between. Germline CDR1 and CDR2: KGHSY and FQNENV. This CDR3 spans 15 amino acids. CDR3 DNA sequence: TGTGCCAGCAGCCAGACAAGACAGTCTAATCAGCCCCAGCATTTT. Translated, it gives CASSQTRQSNQPQHF.

The chain has TRBV7-9 and TRBJ2-2; 9 bases are shared with TRBD1. The V segment lost 5 bases and the J segment 1 base; nucleotides outside the gene matches: 11. Germline V gene data show CDR1 as SEHNR and CDR2 as FQNEAQ (reference sequence). The CDR3 covers 18 residues. The CDR3 loop reads CASSERQGGWLNTGELFF. The CDR3 nucleotides are TGTGCCAGCAGCGAGCGACAGGGGGGGTGGTTGAACACCGGGGAGCTGTTTTTT.

Here the CDR3 DNA reads TGCAGCGTGGAGTTGGCGGGTAACTATGGCTACACCTTC. This encodes CSVELAGNYGYTF. The chain couples TRBV29-1 to TRBJ1-2, with unresolved D. The germline gives CDR1 SQVTM, CDR2 ANQGSEA. The V and J ends lost 6 bases and 1 base respectively, with 12 bases between them. This CDR3 is 13 amino acids long.

This rearrangement joins TRBV14 to TRBJ2-3; D not resolved. Germline loops: CDR1 SGHDN, CDR2 FVKESK. Trimming took 2 bases from V and 9 from J, leaving 12 bases between them. The length of the CDR3 is 13 residues. CDR3 DNA: TGTGCCAGCAGCCAATCCCCCCTCGCGACGCAGTATTTT. Translated, it gives CASSQSPLATQYF.

The V gene is TRBV6-6, the J gene TRBJ2-3; 10 nucleotides agree with TRBD2. This CDR3 is 15 amino acids long. Germline CDR1 and CDR2: MNHNY and SVGAGI (reference sequence). V lost 7 bases to trimming and J lost 1 base; unmatched junction nucleotides: 5. The CDR3 DNA reads as TGTGCCAGCATCCCTAGCGGGGGCCGCACAGATACGCAGTATTTT. Residues: CASIPSGGRTDTQYF.

The chain uses TRBV9 and TRBJ2-3; maybe TRBD2 (6 bases). V lost 4 bases to trimming and J lost 11 bases, with 14 bases between them. This CDR3 contains 12 residues. Germline V CDR1 and CDR2: SGDLS, YYNGEE. The CDR3 nucleotides are TGTGCCAGCAGCCTCCTGGGGGGAAGGCAGTATTTT. Translation: CASSLLGGRQYF. The complete variable domain, with remaining parts taken from reference TRBV9 and TRBJ2-3, reads DSGVTQTPKHLITATGQRVTLRCSPRSGDLSVYWYQQSLDQGLQFLIQYYNGEERAKGNILERFSAQQFPDLHSELNLSSLELGDSALYFCASSLLGGRQYFGPGTRLTVL.

This clone was detected once. The V and J genes are TRBV7-3 and TRBJ1-2, with 7 positions matching TRBD1. J gave up 6 bases and V 1 base, and 2 bases lay outside the gene matches. Germline-derived CDR1 and CDR2 are SGHTA and FQGTGA. The CDR3 is made up of 13 amino acids. CDR3 DNA: TGTGCCAGCAGCTTAAGACAGGGAGATGGCTACACCTTC. This encodes CASSLRQGDGYTF.

This clone occurred a few times. V is TRBV28 and J is TRBJ1-2; 9 nucleotides align to TRBD1. J lost 1 base, V lost 6 bases, and 3 bases had no gene match. The germline CDR1 and CDR2 sequences are MDHEN and SYDVKM. This CDR3 is 14 amino acids long. The DNA of the CDR3 is TGTGCCAGCAGCCCGGGACAGGGTAACTATGGCTACACCTTC. It translates to CASSPGQGNYGYTF.

In nucleotides, the CDR3 is TGTGCCAGCAGCCAGCCGCGGACAGGGGCCAATGGCTACACCTTC. Amino acids: CASSQPRTGANGYTF. The J gene is TRBJ1-2, the V gene TRBV4-2; 9 positions agree with TRBD1. Germline V gives CDR1 LGHNA, CDR2 YNFKEQ. This CDR3 has 15 residues. Trimming at V came to 3 bases and at J to 6 bases, leaving 8 bases not matched to a gene.

J is TRBJ2-1 and V is TRBV6-6, with TRBD2 as a possible D gene (5 bases). The germline CDR1 and CDR2 sequences are MNHNY and SVGAGI (reference sequence). The CDR3 is made up of 14 amino acids. The V end was cut by 4 bases, the J end by 4 bases, with 11 bases between. Written as DNA, the CDR3 is TGTGCCAGCAGTTTGGAGGTCCATTACAATGAGCAGTTCTTC. Translated: CASSLEVHYNEQFF.

V gene TRBV27 combines with J gene TRBJ2-7; 10 bases agree with TRBD2. This CDR3 has 17 amino acids. Unmatched junction bases numbered 19, after V lost 5 bases and J lost 9 bases. Germline V gene lookup returns CDR1 MNHEY and CDR2 SMNVEV (reference sequence). CDR3 region: CASSRLGGLASLGAQYF. The CDR3, as DNA: TGTGCCAGCAGTAGACTGGGGGGACTAGCGTCCCTCGGGGCGCAGTACTTC.

The gene calls are TRBV4-2 and TRBJ2-5; 8 nucleotides align to TRBD1. J was trimmed by 4 bases and V by 0 bases; bases with no gene match: 4. This CDR3 spans 15 amino acids. Germline CDR1 reads LGHNA; CDR2 reads YNFKEQ. In DNA, the CDR3 is TGTGCCAGCAGCCAAGATCAAGACAGGGGAGAGACCCAGTACTTC. It translates to CASSQDQDRGETQYF.

This clone was recorded only once. The genes are TRBV5-4 and TRBJ2-1; a possible D gene is TRBD1 (6 bases). CDR3 length: 14 residues. From germline, CDR1 is SGHNT and CDR2 YYREEE (reference sequence). The V end was cut by 4 bases, the J end by 5 bases, with 13 bases between. CDR3 residues: CASSPIRGDNEQFF. CDR3 nucleotide sequence: TGTGCCAGCAGCCCTATCAGGGGAGACAATGAGCAGTTCTTC.

The genes are TRBV30 and TRBJ2-5; 7 nucleotides match TRBD1. V shed 4 bases, J shed 6 bases, and the junction held 20 bases outside the gene matches. This CDR3 spans 17 amino acids. The germline CDR1 and CDR2 sequences are GTSNPN and SVGIG (reference sequence). This chain's CDR3 is CAWNSRVTGAAAQTQYF. CDR3 nucleotide sequence: TGTGCCTGGAACTCTCGCGTTACAGGGGCCGCAGCGCAGACCCAGTACTTC.

The chain links TRBV4-1 to TRBJ2-3, with D possibly matching TRBD1 (6 bases). This CDR3 comprises 16 residues. The ends were cut back, 1 base at V and 1 base at J, with 12 bases in the middle. Germline V gives CDR1 MGHRA, CDR2 YSYEKL. CDR3 residues: CASSQVWGTRTDTQYF. CDR3 coding DNA: TGCGCCAGCAGCCAAGTGTGGGGGACACGCACAGATACGCAGTATTTT.

The rearrangement uses TRBV21-1 and TRBJ1-6. TRBV21-1 is a recognized pseudogene. The CDR3 consists of 10 residues. CDR3 bases: TGTGCCACTCGTTATTCACCCCTCCACTTT. Translating gives CATRYSPLHF.

The rearrangement links TRBV4-3 to TRBJ1-2; D remains unclear. The CDR3 loop spans 18 amino acids. The germline CDR1 and CDR2 sequences are LGHNA and YSLEER. V was clipped by 0 bases and J by 4 bases, with 21 bases between them. CDR3 protein: CASSQENSIGIIPYGYTF. The CDR3, as DNA: TGCGCCAGCAGCCAAGAAAACAGTATCGGCATAATCCCCTATGGCTACACCTTC.

The V and J genes are TRBV4-2 and TRBJ1-3, with a tentative D call TRBD1 (5 bases). There are 16 residues in the CDR3. The germline V gene encodes CDR1 LGHNA and CDR2 YNFKEQ. V was cut by 1 base and J by 2 bases, with 12 bases left in between. The CDR3 nucleotides are TGTGCCAGCAGCCAAGCGAGGCAGGGCGCTGGAAACACCATATATTTT. It specifies CASSQARQGAGNTIYF.

V gene TRBV2 combines with J gene TRBJ1-2, with 9 bases identical to TRBD1. Looked up from germline, CDR1 is SNHLY and CDR2 is FYNNEI. The CDR3 loop spans 12 amino acids. The junction had 4 bases not matched to a gene; V was cut back by 6 bases and J by 8 bases. CDR3 sequence (DNA): TGTGCCAGCAGGGGACAGGGAGAGGGCTACACCTTC. It yields the protein CASRGQGEGYTF.

This clone was found a few times. This sequence joins TRBV29-1 and TRBJ2-1, with unresolved D. CDR1 SQVTM and CDR2 ANQGSEA come from the germline V gene. There are 13 residues in the CDR3. Trimming took 7 bases from V and 4 from J, leaving 14 bases between them. The CDR3 nucleotides are TGCAGCGCTACGCAAACTGGTTACAATGAGCAGTTCTTC. Its protein is CSATQTGYNEQFF.

This clone has more than one count but fewer than ten. The chain employs TRBV14 and TRBJ2-6; D perhaps matches TRBD1 (5 bases). There are 15 residues in the CDR3. Trimming shortened V by 3 bases and J by 2 bases, and 8 bases separated the two germline ends. The germline V gene has CDR1 SGHDN and CDR2 FVKESK. CDR3 nucleotides: TGTGCCAGCAGCCACAGGGAAACTGGGGCCAACGTCCTGACTTTC. Translated, it gives CASSHRETGANVLTF.

This clone was picked up one time. V usage is TRBV30 and J usage is TRBJ2-7, with a weak D call TRBD1 (6 bases). CDR1 GTSNPN and CDR2 SVGIG come from the germline V gene (reference sequence). This CDR3 comprises 13 residues. V was cut by 2 bases and J by 6 bases, with 14 bases left in between. The CDR3 sequence: CAWSQGHWGEQYF. The CDR3 DNA reads as TGTGCCTGGAGTCAGGGGCATTGGGGCGAGCAGTACTTC.

The CDR3 coding sequence is TGTGCCTGGAGCCACCCCAGTTTGCCCCAGCATTTT. Its translation is CAWSHPSLPQHF. The chain uses TRBV30 and TRBJ1-5; no clear D gene. CDR1 is GTSNPN, CDR2 SVGIG, per germline (reference sequence). This CDR3 is 12 amino acids long. Trimming shortened V by 3 bases and J by 9 bases, and 12 bases separated the two germline ends.

This clone has just a few counts. The chain has TRBV18 and TRBJ1-1; D is possibly TRBD1 (5 bases). CDR1 is KGHSH and CDR2 is LQKENI in the germline V gene. CDR3 length equals 12 residues. The V gene lost 6 bases and the J gene lost 6 bases, with 11 bases spanning the gap. As DNA, the CDR3 is TGTGCCAGCTCCTCAGGGTCCGCTGAAGCTTTCTTT. Translating it yields CASSSGSAEAFF.

The J gene is TRBJ2-3, the V gene TRBV7-9; possibly TRBD2 for D (5 bases). The germline CDR1 and CDR2 sequences are SEHNR and FQNEAQ (reference sequence). The CDR3 extends over 15 amino acids. Trimming cost V 1 base and J 4 bases, with 12 bases left between them. The CDR3 spells CASSLGGGSADTQYF. Here the CDR3 DNA reads TGTGCCAGCAGCTTAGGAGGAGGATCGGCAGATACGCAGTATTTT.

This clone was observed once. The chain has TRBV2 and TRBJ1-1; D is perhaps TRBD1 (5 bases). Trimming shortened V by 9 bases and J by 1 base, and 9 bases separated the two germline ends. CDR3 size: 12 residues. Germline V lookup: CDR1 SNHLY, CDR2 FYNNEI. In DNA form, the CDR3 reads TGTGCCAGTAATCAGGGGAACACTGAAGCTTTCTTT. It translates to CASNQGNTEAFF. Complete variable domain (other parts from reference TRBV2 and TRBJ1-1): EPEVTQTPSHQVTQMGQEVILRCVPISNHLYFYWYRQILGQKVEFLVSFYNNEISEKSEIFDDQFSVERPDGSNFTLKIRSTKLEDSAMYFCASNQGNTEAFFGQGTRLTVV.

CDR3 sequence (DNA): TGTGCCATCAGTAAGCCCACTAGCGGGAGTTTATCCTACGAGCAGTACTTC. Translating it yields CAISKPTSGSLSYEQYF. The chain employs TRBV10-3 and TRBJ2-5; 11 bases line up with TRBD2. The J call may be mistaken, given a closer DNA end match to TRBJ2-7. Germline assignment: CDR1 ENHRY and CDR2 SYGVKD. This CDR3 is 17 amino acids long.